The T cell receptor (beta chain) under discussion was sequenced for a study of T cell responses to AZD1222 COVID-19 vaccine. Study details: It was second doses at about 4 or about 12 weeks that were pooled. Study observations and caveats: White British donors predominated, females outnumbered males, and clonal diversity was possibly underestimated. Unmutated regions of variants are reportedly targeted by nearly half of spike-specific TCRs. At 160-218 and 743-854, vaccine-associated CD4 TCRs were dominant, and they spanned spike.

On this clone: The antigen is unknown.

Assay: immunoSEQ multiplex PCR; the TCRdb copy retains only in-frame clones and omits some. The repertoire holds 100,000 to 150,000 clones, with 80% to 90% as singletons. V lost 4 bases, J lost 5 bases, and 14 bases lay in between. Germline V gene lookup returns CDR1 LGHDT and CDR2 YNNKEL (reference sequence). The CDR3 loop spans 14 amino acids. This receptor was obtained from an adult in good health. The sample here was peripheral blood, taken on day 0 of AZD1222 vaccination. The chain joins TRBV3-1 (or the pseudogene TRBV3-2) to TRBJ2-5; tentatively, D is TRBD2 (6 bases). CDR3 in DNA: TGTGCCAGCAGCCCCCGGCGGGAAACTGAGACCCAGTACTTC. Translation gives CASSPRRETETQYF.